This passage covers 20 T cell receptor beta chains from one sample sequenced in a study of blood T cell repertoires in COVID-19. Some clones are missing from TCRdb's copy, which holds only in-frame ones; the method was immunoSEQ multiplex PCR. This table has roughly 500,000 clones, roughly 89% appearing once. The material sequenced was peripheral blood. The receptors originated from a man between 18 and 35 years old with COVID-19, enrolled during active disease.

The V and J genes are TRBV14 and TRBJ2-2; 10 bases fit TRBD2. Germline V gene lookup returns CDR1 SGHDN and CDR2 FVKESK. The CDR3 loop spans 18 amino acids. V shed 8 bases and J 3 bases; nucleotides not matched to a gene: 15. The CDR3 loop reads CASAPLAGSPRYTGELFF. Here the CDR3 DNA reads TGTGCCAGCGCCCCACTAGCGGGATCACCGAGGTACACCGGGGAGCTGTTTTTT.

The CDR3 region is CASSREQGLYNEQFF. CDR3 in DNA: TGTGCCAGCAGTCGAGAACAGGGGCTCTACAATGAGCAGTTCTTC. The V call is TRBV6-4, the J call TRBJ2-1; 7 nucleotides line up with TRBD1. The CDR3 has 15 residues. Germline lookup yields CDR1 MRHNA and CDR2 SNTAGT. V dropped 5 bases and J dropped 3; count of bases not matched to a gene: 7.

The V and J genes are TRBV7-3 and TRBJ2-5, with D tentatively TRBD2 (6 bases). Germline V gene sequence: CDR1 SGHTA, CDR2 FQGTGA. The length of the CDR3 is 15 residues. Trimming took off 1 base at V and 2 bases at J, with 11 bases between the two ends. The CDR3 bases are TGTGCCAGCAGCTTAATGGGGACTGGACAAGAGACCCAGTACTTC. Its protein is CASSLMGTGQETQYF.

CDR3 sequence: CASSLDGYGNEAFF. The CDR3 DNA sequence: TGCGCCAGCAGCTTGGACGGTTACGGGAATGAAGCTTTCTTT. The chain is built from TRBV5-1 and TRBJ1-1; D gene ambiguous. This CDR3 spans 14 amino acids. The germline V gene has CDR1 SGHRS and CDR2 YFSETQ. V gave up 0 bases and J gave up 7 bases, with 13 bases separating them. Full variable domain (outside the CDR3, taken from reference TRBV5-1 and TRBJ1-1): KAGVTQTPRYLIKTRGQQVTLSCSPISGHRSVSWYQQTPGQGLQFLFEYFSETQRNKGNFPGRFSGRQFSNSRSEMNVSTLELGDSALYLCASSLDGYGNEAFFGQGTRLTVV.

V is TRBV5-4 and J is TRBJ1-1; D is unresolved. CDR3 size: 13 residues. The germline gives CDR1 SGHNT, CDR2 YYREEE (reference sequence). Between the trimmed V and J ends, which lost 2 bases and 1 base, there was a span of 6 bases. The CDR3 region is CASSFSGNTEAFF. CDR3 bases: TGTGCCAGCAGCTTTTCAGGGAACACTGAAGCTTTCTTT.

CDR3 sequence reads: CASSDGWIGGDYGYTF. The CDR3 DNA follows: TGTGCCAGCAGTGACGGTTGGATAGGGGGCGATTATGGCTACACCTTC. V and J are TRBV6-1 and TRBJ1-2; the match to TRBD1 covers 7 bases. V lost 3 bases, J lost 5 bases, and 12 bases stayed unmatched. The germline CDR1 and CDR2 sequences are MNHNS and SASEGT. The CDR3 length is 16 residues.

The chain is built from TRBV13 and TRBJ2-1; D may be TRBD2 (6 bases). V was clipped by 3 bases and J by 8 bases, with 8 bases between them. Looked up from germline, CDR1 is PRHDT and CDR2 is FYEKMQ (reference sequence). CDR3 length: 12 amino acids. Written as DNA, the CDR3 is TGTGCCAGCAGCTTGTGGAGGGATGAGCAGTTCTTC. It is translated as CASSLWRDEQFF.

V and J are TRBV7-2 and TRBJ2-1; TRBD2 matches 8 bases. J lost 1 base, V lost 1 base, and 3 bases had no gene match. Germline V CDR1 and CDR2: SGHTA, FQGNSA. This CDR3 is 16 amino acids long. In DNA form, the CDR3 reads TGTGCCAGCAGCTTAGTTAGCGGGATGTCCTACAATGAGCAGTTCTTC. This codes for CASSLVSGMSYNEQFF. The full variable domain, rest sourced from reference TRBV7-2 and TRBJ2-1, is GAGVSQSPSNKVTEKGKDVELRCDPISGHTALYWYRQSLGQGLEFLIYFQGNSAPDKSGLPSDRFSAERTGGSVSTLTIQRTQQEDSAVYLCASSLVSGMSYNEQFFGPGTRLTVL.

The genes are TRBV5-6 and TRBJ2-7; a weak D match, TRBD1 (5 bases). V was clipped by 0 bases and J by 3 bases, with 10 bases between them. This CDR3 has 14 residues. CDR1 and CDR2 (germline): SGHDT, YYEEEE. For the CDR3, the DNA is TGTGCCAGCAGCTTGGAAGGGGCCCTCTACGAGCAGTACTTC. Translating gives CASSLEGALYEQYF.

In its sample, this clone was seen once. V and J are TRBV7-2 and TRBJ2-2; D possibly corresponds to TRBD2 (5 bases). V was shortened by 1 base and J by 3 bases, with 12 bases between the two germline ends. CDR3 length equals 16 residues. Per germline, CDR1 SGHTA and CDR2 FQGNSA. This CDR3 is CASSLGTWRDTGELFF. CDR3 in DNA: TGTGCCAGCAGCTTAGGAACGTGGCGGGACACCGGGGAGCTGTTTTTT.

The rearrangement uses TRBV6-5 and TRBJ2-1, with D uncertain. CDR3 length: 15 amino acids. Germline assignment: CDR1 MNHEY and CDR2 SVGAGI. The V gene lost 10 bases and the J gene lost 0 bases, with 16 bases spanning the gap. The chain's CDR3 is CATRKPVFSYNEQFF. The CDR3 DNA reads TGTGCCACCAGGAAGCCGGTCTTCTCCTACAATGAGCAGTTCTTC.

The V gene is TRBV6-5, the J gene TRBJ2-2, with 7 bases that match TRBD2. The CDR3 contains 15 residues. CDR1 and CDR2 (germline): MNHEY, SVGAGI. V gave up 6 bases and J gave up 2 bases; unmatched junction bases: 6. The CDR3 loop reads CASSQLALNTGELFF. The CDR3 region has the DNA TGTGCCAGCAGCCAACTAGCGCTAAACACCGGGGAGCTGTTTTTT.

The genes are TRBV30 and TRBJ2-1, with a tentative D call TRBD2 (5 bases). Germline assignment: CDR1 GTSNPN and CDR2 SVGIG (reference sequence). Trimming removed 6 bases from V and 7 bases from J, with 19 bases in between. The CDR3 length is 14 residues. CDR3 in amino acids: CACSFGLGKNEQFF. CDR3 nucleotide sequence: TGTGCCTGTAGCTTTGGACTGGGGAAGAATGAGCAGTTCTTC.

CDR3 sequence (DNA): TGTGCCAGCAGTTACACACTAGCGGGAGGAAACGAGCAGTACTTC. Translated: CASSYTLAGGNEQYF. The J gene is TRBJ2-7, the V gene TRBV6-6, with TRBD2 matching 12 bases. The germline V gene has CDR1 MNHNY and CDR2 SVGAGI (reference sequence). V lost 2 bases and J lost 5; bases outside the gene matches: 4. The CDR3 is 15 amino acids.

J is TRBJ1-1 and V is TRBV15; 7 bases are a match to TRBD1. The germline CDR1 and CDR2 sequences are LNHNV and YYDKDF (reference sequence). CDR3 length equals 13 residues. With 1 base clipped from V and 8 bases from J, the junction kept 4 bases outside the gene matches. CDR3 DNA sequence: TGTGCCACCAGCAGAGGCCCGGGACAGGAAGCTTTCTTT. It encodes CATSRGPGQEAFF. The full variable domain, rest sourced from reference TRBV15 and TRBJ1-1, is DAMVIQNPRYQVTQFGKPVTLSCSQTLNHNVMYWYQQKSSQAPKLLFHYYDKDFNNEADTPDNFQSRRPNTSFCFLDIRSPGLGDTAMYLCATSRGPGQEAFFGQGTRLTVV.

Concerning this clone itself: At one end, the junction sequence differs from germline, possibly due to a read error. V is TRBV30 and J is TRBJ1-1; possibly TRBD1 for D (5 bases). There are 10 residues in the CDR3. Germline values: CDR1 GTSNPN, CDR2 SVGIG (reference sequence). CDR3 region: CQGWNTEAFF. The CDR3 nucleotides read TGCCAGGGTTGGAACACTGAAGCTTTCTTT.

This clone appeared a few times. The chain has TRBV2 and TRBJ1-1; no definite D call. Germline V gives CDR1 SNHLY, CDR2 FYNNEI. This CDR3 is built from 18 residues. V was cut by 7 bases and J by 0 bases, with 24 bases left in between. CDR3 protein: CASTSFFLTEGMNTEAFF. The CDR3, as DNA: TGTGCCAGCACGTCTTTTTTTTTAACAGAAGGCATGAACACTGAAGCTTTCTTT.

The CDR3 here is CATEGKGAPELYYEQYF. The CDR3 DNA reads TGTGCCACCGAGGGGAAGGGGGCCCCGGAACTTTACTACGAGCAGTACTTC. The gene calls are TRBV27 and TRBJ2-7; 7 bases fit TRBD1. V shed 10 bases and J 3 bases; nucleotides not matched to a gene: 21. The CDR3 extends over 17 amino acids. Germline loops: CDR1 MNHEY, CDR2 SMNVEV (reference sequence).

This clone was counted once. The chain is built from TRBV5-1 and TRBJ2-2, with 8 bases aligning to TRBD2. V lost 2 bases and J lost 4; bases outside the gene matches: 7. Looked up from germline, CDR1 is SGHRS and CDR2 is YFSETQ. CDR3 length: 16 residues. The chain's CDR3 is CASSFSGGDRTGELFF. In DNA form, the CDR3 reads TGCGCCAGCAGCTTTTCCGGGGGGGACCGCACCGGGGAGCTGTTTTTT.

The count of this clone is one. CDR3 DNA sequence: TGTGCCAGCAGCCAAGGGGTAGCTAATTCACCCCTCCACTTT. Translation: CASSQGVANSPLHF. This chain joins TRBV3-1 (or the pseudogene TRBV3-2) and TRBJ1-6; D is unresolved. The germline CDR1 and CDR2 sequences are LGHDT and YNNKEL (reference sequence). V gave up 1 base and J gave up 6 bases, with 7 bases separating them. This CDR3 is built from 14 residues.